Listed below are T cell receptor beta chains from one sample, sequenced in a study. From the RT-PCR reads, TCRdb called clonotypes with MiXCR, one entry per CDR3 protein. The sample has about 680,000 distinct CDR3 sequences, approximately 15% seen once; the top ten hold just over 3.5%. Sequencing input: memory CD4+ T cells from blood. All receptors derive from a female donor in good health, serving as a healthy control. CDR3s include the opening cysteine and the closing phenylalanine or tryptophan. The D gene is left open where the match is weak. The size entry is marked missing in some rows and otherwise reads once, few, many or a size class.

v_call,d_call,clone_size,j_call,cdr3_aa,cdr3_nt
TRBV7-2,TRBD1,.,TRBJ1-4,CASRQGAANEKLFF,TGTGCCAGCAGACAGGGGGCTGCTAATGAAAAACTGTTTTTT
TRBV7-2,TRBD2,few,TRBJ2-2,CASSSWVAGGLFF,TGTGCCAGCAGCTCCTGGGTAGCGGGAGGGCTGTTTTTT
TRBV9,.,few,TRBJ1-1,CASSGGGTSNTEAFF,TGTGCCAGCAGCGGAGGGGGGACCTCGAACACTGAAGCTTTCTTT
TRBV20-1,TRBD1,many,TRBJ2-5,CSARGDRGKETQYF,TGCAGTGCTAGGGGGGACAGGGGCAAAGAGACCCAGTACTTC
TRBV10-3,.,many,TRBJ1-2,CAVSPGGKYGYTF,TGTGCCGTCTCCCCGGGGGGAAAATATGGCTACACCTTC
TRBV6-1,TRBD1,.,TRBJ2-7,CASRRTGESIYEQYF,TGTGCCAGCAGACGTACAGGGGAGTCGATCTACGAGCAGTACTTC
TRBV4-3,TRBD2,.,TRBJ2-7,CASSQNPMGLAGTHEQYF,TGCGCCAGCAGCCAAAATCCGATGGGACTAGCGGGTACCCACGAGCAGTACTTC
TRBV7-2,.,few,TRBJ1-4,CASSRETAEKLFF,TGTGCCAGCAGCCGGGAGACGGCCGAAAAACTGTTTTTT
TRBV27,.,few,TRBJ2-3,CASRSIGSLETDTQYF,TGTGCCAGCAGATCCATAGGATCACTGGAAACAGATACGCAGTATTTT
TRBV29-1,.,.,TRBJ2-5,CSGSHIQETQYF,TGCAGCGGATCTCATATCCAAGAGACCCAGTACTTC
TRBV7-2,.,few,TRBJ2-5,CASSQGGWETQYF,TGTGCCAGCAGCCAAGGCGGGTGGGAGACCCAGTACTTC
TRBV11-2,.,few,TRBJ1-4,CASSLLVYEELFF,TGTGCCAGCAGCTTATTGGTCTACGAGGAACTGTTTTTT
TRBV30,TRBD1,few,TRBJ2-5,CAWRRTGSQETQYF,TGTGCCTGGAGACGGACAGGCAGCCAAGAGACCCAGTACTTC
TRBV25-1,.,.,TRBJ2-2,CASSVHRAGPADTGELFF,TGTGCCAGCAGTGTACATCGCGCCGGGCCAGCGGACACCGGGGAGCTGTTTTTT
TRBV28,TRBD2,few,TRBJ2-3,CASSLRGSLAGGTDTQYF,TGTGCCAGCAGTTTAAGGGGAAGTCTAGCGGGAGGGACAGATACGCAGTATTTT
TRBV6-2/TRBV6-3,.,.,TRBJ2-2,CASSYQRSTGELFF,TGTGCCAGCAGTTACCAGAGGAGCACCGGGGAGCTGTTTTTT
TRBV20-1,TRBD1,many,TRBJ1-6,CSGRQGAYSPLHF,TGCAGTGGAAGACAGGGGGCCTATTCACCCCTCCACTTT
TRBV7-7,TRBD1,.,TRBJ1-1,CASSDRVNTEAFF,TGTGCCAGCAGCGACAGGGTGAACACTGAAGCTTTCTTT
TRBV5-6,TRBD2,many,TRBJ2-3,CASRPRGGSSDTQYF,TGTGCGAGTCGACCCCGGGGCGGGAGTTCAGATACGCAGTATTTT
TRBV10-3,TRBD1,many,TRBJ1-1,CATKDRAHTEAFF,TGTGCCACCAAAGACAGGGCGCACACTGAAGCTTTCTTT
TRBV3-1,.,.,TRBJ2-2,CASSQGSVGELFF,TGTGCCAGCAGCCAAGGATCGGTCGGGGAGCTGTTTTTT
TRBV28,.,.,TRBJ1-5,CASSLLPPNQPQHF,TGTGCCAGCAGTTTATTACCCCCAAATCAGCCCCAGCATTTT
TRBV6-5,TRBD1,.,TRBJ1-3,CASRVRQGGRGNTIYF,TGTGCCAGCAGGGTCCGACAGGGCGGGAGAGGAAACACCATATATTTT
TRBV29-1,.,many,TRBJ2-2,CSVDDPANTGELFF,TGCAGCGTAGATGACCCCGCGAACACCGGGGAGCTGTTTTTT
TRBV5-1,.,many,TRBJ1-1,CASGADSSNTEAFF,TGCGCCAGCGGGGCTGACAGTTCGAACACTGAAGCTTTCTTT
TRBV4-3,.,.,TRBJ2-1,CASSQVNGRSYNEQFF,TGCGCCAGCAGCCAAGTTAACGGGAGAAGTTACAATGAGCAGTTCTTC
TRBV12-5,TRBD2,.,TRBJ2-7,CASGSDSGSSEQYF,TGTGCTAGTGGTTCGGATAGCGGGAGTAGTGAGCAGTACTTC
TRBV6-5,.,.,TRBJ1-5,CASSPSYRESNQPQHF,TGTGCCAGCAGTCCCAGTTACAGGGAAAGCAATCAGCCCCAGCATTTT
TRBV20-1,.,.,TRBJ2-1,CSARDLGRGNEQFF,TGCAGTGCTAGAGATCTCGGGAGAGGCAATGAGCAGTTCTTC